This T cell receptor (beta chain) was observed in a study of blood T cell repertoires in COVID-19. About the study: PBMCs, B-cell-depleted T cells, or T cells were the source of the cDNA or gDNA that made up the material.

This CDR3 has 12 residues. V lost 0 bases to trimming and J lost 6 bases, with 5 bases between them. The cohort comprised adults aged about 18 to 90 years residing in under 30 US areas. Cohort 3 donors were reported recovered after two negative PCRs, clearance, or symptom resolution. Original data processing: Estimated nucleated cell counts came from reference gene primer amplification. Measured with immunoSEQ multiplex PCR; TCRdb has only the in-frame clones, and not every one. From that table come the V and J calls and clone size; the DNA was used to work out D and trimming. The table has 300,000 to 450,000 clones, approximately 87% seen once.

Specimen: PBMCs or T cells enriched from blood (not recorded which). This TCR was sampled from a man in his thirties or forties who had recovered from COVID-19. The chain uses TRBV12-3 or TRBV12-4 and TRBJ1-2; D unclear. CDR3 region: CASSLAGDGYTF. DNA for the CDR3: TGTGCCAGCAGTTTAGCCGGGGATGGCTACACCTTC.